The T cell receptor beta chain described here comes from a study of post-analysis software for immune sequencing data. In the study overall: Relapsing-remitting, secondary progressive and progressive-relapsing forms made up the multiple sclerosis disease courses. Study-wide results and limits: Five or six TRBV segments were significantly more frequent in patients than in controls. TRBV5-6, TRBV5-1 and TRBV20-1 were among these segments.

Germline V lookup: CDR1 LNHNV, CDR2 YYDKDF (reference sequence). The CDR3 runs to 15 residues. J lost 7 bases, V lost 6 bases, and 9 bases had no gene match. The library was made from cDNA and included unique molecular identifiers. A single record per CDR3 protein comes from TCRdb applying MiXCR to the PCR reads. The sample lists hundreds of thousands of distinct CDR3 sequences, around 60% occurring once. Points on this clonotype: The antigen is unknown.

V and J are TRBV15 and TRBJ1-4, with 9 bases lining up with TRBD1. Material for sequencing was blood. The TCR originated in a girl aged 2 to 10 with multiple sclerosis. The CDR3 DNA is TGTGCCACCAGGAGCAGGGGACAGGGAATTGAAAAACTGTTTTTT. Protein sequence: CATRSRGQGIEKLFF.